The sequence of this T cell receptor beta chain was determined in a study of persistence of HIV-infected CD4 T cells (dated by TCRdb to about 2020). The study in broad terms: Suppressive ART had been received by participants for a median of about eight years. Apart from a couple of participants who underwent leukapheresis at a single time point, peripheral blood samples of up to roughly 180 mL were collected from participants at multiple time points. Anti-CD3/anti-CD28 stimulation activated a higher proportion of cells, with a lower memory fraction, than antigen stimulation. The study isolated CMV- and HIV-1 Gag-responding CD4+ T cells from ART-treated individuals to examine antigen-driven clonal expansion of HIV-1-infected cells. The clonality of all cells in each sorted population was measured by TCRbeta sequencing, and the clonality of infected cells was measured by proviral sequencing. In the cross-participant TCR cluster analysis, eight or nine participants were included for CMV and about 7 participants were included for Gag. The research as a whole found: Within the same sorted populations, how oligoclonal the TCRs were correlated with how oligoclonal the proviruses were. Bulk TCR analyses could not be restricted to the rare CMV-responding cells that actually carried HIV-1 proviruses. Only a small number of individuals took part in the study, and the range of antigens tested was limited. TCRbeta richness in CMV- and Gag-responding cells was significantly lower than in anti-CD3/anti-CD28-responding cells; CMV-responding cells had higher oligoclonality than CD3/CD28-stimulated and Gag-responding cells. Enrichment of degenerate expanded CDR3beta sequences was found in antigen-responding cells, suggesting convergent selection of CD4+ responses to CMV and Gag.

The immunoSEQ hsTCRB assay version 4, run in survey mode, was used to sequence TCRbeta repertoires from genomic DNA. Genomic DNA was diluted to around 10 ng/uL, using up to about 1 ug per sample for TCRbeta sequencing. In the authors' own workflow: TCRbeta data were analyzed in ImmunoSeq Analyzer 3.0, with diversity computed on productive nucleotide rearrangements. Using the Immunarch R package, lower-bound TCR diversity was estimated with the improved Chao index and clonality was estimated with the Gini coefficient. Different nucleotide rearrangements encoding the same CDR3beta amino acid sequence were treated as distinct clonotypes. TCRbeta sequences significantly enriched in antigen-responding cells relative to anti-CD3/anti-CD28-activated cells were identified by differential abundance analysis. GLIPH2 clustered TCRs by predicted peptide-MHC specificity, both within individual participants and across merged participant data sets. Drawn from immuneACCESS, this table holds only the in-frame rearrangements with V and J called that TCRdb kept. Clones are partly lost; checked studies trace under half to an unresolved V gene and leave the rest unexplained. D and trimming come from the DNA, and the V and J calls and clone size come from that table. This sample has about 45,000 clones in its table, and 88% of those were observed once. 0.45% to 0.5% of the sample rests with the top ten.

The sample's treatment or condition, from its label and the paper: suppressive antiretroviral therapy. As a nonspecific positive control representing the CD4+ T cell repertoire, the cells were stimulated with anti-CD3/anti-CD28 magnetic beads. Responding CD4+ T cells were sorted by upregulation of both CD40 ligand and CD69. HIV-1-infected adults in whom suppressive ART had been started during chronic infection were enrolled as participants. Participants had undetectable plasma HIV-1 RNA below 50 copies/mL for at least 4 years. To be included, participants needed a CD4+ T cell count above 400 cells/uL and a positive CMV serology. Before stimulation, PBMCs were isolated using density centrifugation and then depleted of CD8+ T cells. For about 17 hours, the CD8-depleted PBMCs were stimulated with anti-CD28/CD49d costimulation, a CD40-blocking antibody, and enfuvirtide to prevent new infections. Sorting was done on either a Beckman Coulter MoFlo Legacy or an XDP sorter, and propidium iodide was used to exclude dead cells. The QIAamp DNA Mini Kit was used for genomic DNA extraction from samples above one million cells, and the Quick-DNA Microprep Kit was used otherwise.

In regard to this clone: The clone's antigen remains unknown. No quality values exist for individual bases; no much larger clone is one base distant.

Counted from cysteine to phenylalanine, this CDR3 has 16 amino acids. The entry retains the CDR3 DNA only, 48 bases that are in frame from base 1. Trimmed from V: 5 bases; trimmed from J: 5 bases; junction bases lacking a gene match: 13. In the germline V gene, CDR1 corresponds to SNHLY and CDR2 to FYNNEI. The V and J genes are TRBV2 and TRBJ2-7; 9 middle bases align to TRBD1. The sequencing here drew on CD4+ T cells sorted from PBMCs after roughly 18-hour stimulation, taken from a patient who received antiretroviral therapy. According to the study, the label for this sample's cell subset or site signals: CD40L+CD69+ CD4 T cells responding to anti-CD3/anti-CD28 beads, representing the overall repertoire. The sequence derives from an adult woman with HIV who was CMV-seropositive. Here the CDR3 is given as CASSLHPGTGSNEQYF. At the DNA level, the sequence is TGTGCCAGCAGTCTGCATCCCGGGACAGGGTCGAACGAGCAGTACTTC.